Included here is one TCR beta chain sequence, with context. Its antigen remains unidentified. Trimming took off 5 bases at V and 3 bases at J, with 13 bases between the two ends. Germline CDR1 and CDR2: SNHLY and FYNNEI. The CDR3 has 14 amino acids. As for time point: pre-treatment sample, taken before nivolumab and TIL therapy. Pleural nodules or supraclavicular lymph nodes made up most of the excised metastases sampled. The entry originates in a study of TIL therapy for anti-PD-1-resistant metastatic lung cancer. In the study overall: Most patients had lung adenocarcinoma; a handful of tumors were EGFR-mutant, two ALK-rearranged; half smoked currently or formerly. Findings and caveats of the study: Compared with baseline intratumoral T cells, expanded TIL cultures were more clonal and less diverse (roughly 6.5% vs 31%). Many TIL product clones were absent from baseline tumor, suggesting clonal contraction.

The immunoSEQ assay was v3. Data came from immunoSEQ multiplex PCR; TCRdb stores just in-frame clones and leaves some out. The sample has 20,000 to 30,000 clones, approximately 63% seen once. The clonotype was recovered from a woman aged 30-79 years with non-small cell lung cancer. The rearrangement uses TRBV2 and TRBJ1-1; no clear D. This sample comprised tumor tissue, obtained at baseline. The DNA for the CDR3 is TGTGCCAGCAGTTCGGAACAGAGAGACACTGAAGCTTTCTTT. Translated: CASSSEQRDTEAFF.